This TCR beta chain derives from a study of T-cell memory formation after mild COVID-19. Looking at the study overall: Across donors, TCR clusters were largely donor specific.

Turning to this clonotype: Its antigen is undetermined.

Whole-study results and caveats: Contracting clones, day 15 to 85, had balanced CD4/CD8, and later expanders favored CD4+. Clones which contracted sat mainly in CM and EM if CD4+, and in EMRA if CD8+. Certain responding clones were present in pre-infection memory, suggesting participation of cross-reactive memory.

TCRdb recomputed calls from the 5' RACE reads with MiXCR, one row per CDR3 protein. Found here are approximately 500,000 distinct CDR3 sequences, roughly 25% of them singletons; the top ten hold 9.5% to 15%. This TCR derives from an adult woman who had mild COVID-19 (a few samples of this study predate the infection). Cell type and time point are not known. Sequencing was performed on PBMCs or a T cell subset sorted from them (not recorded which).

In nucleotides, the CDR3 is TGTGCCAGCAGTTTTCTGGGGACAGGGCTGGACGAGCAGTACTTC. This encodes CASSFLGTGLDEQYF. This chain links TRBV12-3 or TRBV12-4 with TRBJ2-7, with 9 nucleotides matching TRBD1. The CDR3 has 15 amino acids. Trimming removed 3 bases from V and 5 bases from J; junction bases left unmatched: 8.